This T cell receptor (beta chain) was found in a study of T cell changes during pregnancy in multiple sclerosis. CDR3 size: 15 residues. V trimming: 6 bases; J trimming: 4 bases; junction bases outside the gene matches: 11. Germline-derived CDR1 and CDR2 are MNHEY and SVGAGI. Sequencing used immunoSEQ multiplex PCR; TCRdb keeps in-frame clones, though not all of them. The table lists over 60,000 clones, 91% of them singletons. The specimen comprised CD4+ T cells from peripheral blood mononuclear cells, sampled in the third trimester of pregnancy. V usage is TRBV6-5 and J usage is TRBJ1-1, with TRBD1 identical over 7 bases. This clonotype originated in a female donor in good health, enrolled as a control in a pregnancy study. The CDR3 protein is CASSGRQGGVTEAFF. CDR3 nucleotide sequence: TGTGCCAGCAGCGGCCGACAGGGAGGAGTCACTGAAGCTTTCTTT.